In its sample, the clone carrying this TCR beta chain was seen once. The authors' processing: It was from reference gene primer amplification that nucleated cell counts were estimated. Sequencing used immunoSEQ multiplex PCR; TCRdb keeps in-frame clones, though not all of them. D and trimming come from the DNA, and the V and J calls and clone size come from that table. The sample records roughly 65,000 clones, more than 80% being singletons. These data belong to a study of blood T cell repertoires in COVID-19. Study-wide background: Samples representing acute and convalescent COVID-19 were sourced from the United States, Italy and Spain. Nucleic acid was either cDNA or gDNA, and it came from T cells, B-cell-depleted T cells, or PBMCs.

CDR3 size: 15 residues. Germline V lookup: CDR1 LNHDA, CDR2 SQIVND (reference sequence). The V gene end was trimmed by 3 bases and the J gene end by 10 bases; junction bases not matched to a gene: 13. The source material was peripheral blood. This sequence originates from an elderly woman with active or convalescent COVID-19. This chain uses TRBV19 with TRBJ1-1; the match to TRBD1 covers 8 bases. CDR3 region: CASSMVGTGALGAFF. CDR3 DNA sequence: TGTGCCAGTAGTATGGTCGGGACAGGAGCTCTGGGAGCTTTCTTT.